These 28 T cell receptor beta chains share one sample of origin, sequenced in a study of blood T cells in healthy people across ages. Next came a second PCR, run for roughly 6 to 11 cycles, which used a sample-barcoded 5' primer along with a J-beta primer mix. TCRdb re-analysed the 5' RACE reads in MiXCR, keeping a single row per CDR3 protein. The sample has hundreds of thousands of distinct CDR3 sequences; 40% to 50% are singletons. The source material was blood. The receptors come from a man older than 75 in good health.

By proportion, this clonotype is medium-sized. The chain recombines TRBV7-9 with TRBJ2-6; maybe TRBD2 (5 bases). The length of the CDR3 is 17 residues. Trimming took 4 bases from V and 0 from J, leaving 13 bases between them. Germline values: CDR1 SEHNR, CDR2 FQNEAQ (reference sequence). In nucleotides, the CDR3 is TGTGCCAGCAGCTCGCGGGTTACCACCTCTGGGGCCAACGTCCTGACTTTC. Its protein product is CASSSRVTTSGANVLTF.

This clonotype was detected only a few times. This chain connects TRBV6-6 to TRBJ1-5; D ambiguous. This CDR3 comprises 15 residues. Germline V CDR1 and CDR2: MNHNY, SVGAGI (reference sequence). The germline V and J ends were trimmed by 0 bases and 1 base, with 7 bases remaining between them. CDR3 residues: CASSYSHGSNQPQHF. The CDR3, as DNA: TGTGCCAGCAGTTACTCGCACGGGAGCAATCAGCCCCAGCATTTT.

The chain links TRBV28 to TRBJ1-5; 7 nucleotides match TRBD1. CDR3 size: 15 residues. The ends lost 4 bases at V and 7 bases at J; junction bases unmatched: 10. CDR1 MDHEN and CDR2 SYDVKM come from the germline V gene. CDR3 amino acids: CASSSYRGNGQPQHF. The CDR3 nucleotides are TGTGCCAGCAGTTCCTACAGGGGTAATGGACAGCCCCAGCATTTT.

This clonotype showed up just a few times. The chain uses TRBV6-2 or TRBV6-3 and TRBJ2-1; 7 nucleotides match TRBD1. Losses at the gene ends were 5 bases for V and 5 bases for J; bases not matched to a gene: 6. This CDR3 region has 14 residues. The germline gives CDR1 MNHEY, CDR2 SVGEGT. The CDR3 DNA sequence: TGTGCCAGCAGTCAGGGACAGCTGCACAATGAGCAGTTCTTC. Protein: CASSQGQLHNEQFF.

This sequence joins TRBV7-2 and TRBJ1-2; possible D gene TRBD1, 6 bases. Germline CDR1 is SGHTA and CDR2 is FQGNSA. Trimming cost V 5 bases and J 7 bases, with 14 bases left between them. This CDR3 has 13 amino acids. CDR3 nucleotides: TGTGCCAGCAGCCGCACAGGGTCTGGTGGCTACACCTTC. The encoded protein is CASSRTGSGGYTF.

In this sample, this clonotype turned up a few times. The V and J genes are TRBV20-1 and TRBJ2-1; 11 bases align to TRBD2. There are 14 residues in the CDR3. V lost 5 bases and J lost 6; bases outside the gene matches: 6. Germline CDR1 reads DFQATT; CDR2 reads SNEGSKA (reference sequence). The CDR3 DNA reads TGCAGTGCTTCCGGGACTAGCGGCCTCAATGAGCAGTTCTTC. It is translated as CSASGTSGLNEQFF.

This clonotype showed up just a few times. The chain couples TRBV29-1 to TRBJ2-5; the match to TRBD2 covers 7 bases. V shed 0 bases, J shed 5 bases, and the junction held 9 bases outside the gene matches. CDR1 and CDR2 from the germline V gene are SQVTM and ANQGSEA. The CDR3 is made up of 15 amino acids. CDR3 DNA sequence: TGCAGCGTTGAAGATGGCAGGGAGGGTGGGGAGACCCAGTACTTC. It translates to CSVEDGREGGETQYF.

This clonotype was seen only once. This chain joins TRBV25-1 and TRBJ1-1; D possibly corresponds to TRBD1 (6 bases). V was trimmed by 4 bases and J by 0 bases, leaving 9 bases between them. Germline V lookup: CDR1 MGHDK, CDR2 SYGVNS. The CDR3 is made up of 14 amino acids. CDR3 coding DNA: TGTGCCAGCAGTGTACAGGGCATGAACACTGAAGCTTTCTTT. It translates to CASSVQGMNTEAFF.

The CDR3 bases are TGTGCCAGCAGTTACGGGGGGCGCTCTAACTATGGCTACACCTTC. Protein sequence: CASSYGGRSNYGYTF. V gene TRBV27 combines with J gene TRBJ1-2; weak D call: TRBD1 (6 bases). The CDR3 loop spans 15 amino acids. In germline, CDR1 is MNHEY, CDR2 SMNVEV (reference sequence). Trimming took off 4 bases at V and 0 bases at J, with 12 bases between the two ends.

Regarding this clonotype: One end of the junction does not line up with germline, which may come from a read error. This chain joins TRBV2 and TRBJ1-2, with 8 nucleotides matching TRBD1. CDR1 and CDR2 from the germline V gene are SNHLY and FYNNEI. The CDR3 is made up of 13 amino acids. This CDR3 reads CASSGQGFDGCTF. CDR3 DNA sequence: TGTGCCAGCAGTGGACAGGGGTTCGATGGCTGCACCTTC. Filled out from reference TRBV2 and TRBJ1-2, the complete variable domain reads EPEVTQTPSHQVTQMGQEVILRCVPISNHLYFYWYRQILGQKVEFLVSFYNNEISEKSEIFDDQFSVERPDGSNFTLKIRSTKLEDSAMYFCASSGQGFDGCTFGSGTRLTVV.

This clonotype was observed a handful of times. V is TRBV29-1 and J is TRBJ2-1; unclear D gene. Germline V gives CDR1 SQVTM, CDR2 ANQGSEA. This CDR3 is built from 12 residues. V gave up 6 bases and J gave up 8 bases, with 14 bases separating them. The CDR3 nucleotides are TGCAGCGTCGCGGCAAGCCGCCATGAGCAGTTCTTC. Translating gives CSVAASRHEQFF.

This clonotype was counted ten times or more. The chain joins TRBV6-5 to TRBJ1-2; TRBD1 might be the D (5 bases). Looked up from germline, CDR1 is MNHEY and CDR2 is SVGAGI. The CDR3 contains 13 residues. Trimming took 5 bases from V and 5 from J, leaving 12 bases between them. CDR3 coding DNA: TGTGCCAGCAGTGGGGCCGTATCTTATGGCTACACCTTC. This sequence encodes CASSGAVSYGYTF.

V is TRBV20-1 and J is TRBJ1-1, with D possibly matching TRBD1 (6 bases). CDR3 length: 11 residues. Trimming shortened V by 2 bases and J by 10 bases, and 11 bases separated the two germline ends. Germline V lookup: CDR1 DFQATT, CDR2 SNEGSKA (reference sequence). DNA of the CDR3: TGCAGTGCTAGAAAGGACAGAGGAGCTTTCTTT. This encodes CSARKDRGAFF.

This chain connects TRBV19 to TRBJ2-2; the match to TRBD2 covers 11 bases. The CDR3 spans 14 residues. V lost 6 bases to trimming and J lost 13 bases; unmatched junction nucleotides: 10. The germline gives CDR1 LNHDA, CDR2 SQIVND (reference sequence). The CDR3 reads CASRITSGRGGLFF. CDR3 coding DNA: TGTGCCAGTAGAATTACTAGCGGGAGAGGTGGGCTGTTTTTT. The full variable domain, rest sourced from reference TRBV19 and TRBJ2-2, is DGGITQSPKYLFRKEGQNVTLSCEQNLNHDAMYWYRQDPGQGLRLIYYSQIVNDFQKGDIAEGYSVSREKKESFPLTVTSAQKNPTAFYLCASRITSGRGGLFFGEGSRLTVL.

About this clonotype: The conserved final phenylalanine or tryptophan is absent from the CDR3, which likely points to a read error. The CDR3, as DNA: TGTGCCAGCAGTTACGCCCCGCTAGCTAACTATGGCTACACCGTC. Its protein product is CASSYAPLANYGYTV. The chain links TRBV6-6 to TRBJ1-2; D remains unclear. Germline CDR1 and CDR2: MNHNY and SVGAGI (reference sequence). V lost 2 bases, J lost 0 bases, and 10 bases lay in between. This CDR3 spans 15 amino acids.

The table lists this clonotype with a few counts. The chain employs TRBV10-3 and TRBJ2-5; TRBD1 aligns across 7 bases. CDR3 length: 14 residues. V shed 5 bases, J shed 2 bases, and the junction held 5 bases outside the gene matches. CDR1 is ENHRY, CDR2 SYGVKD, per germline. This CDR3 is CAISHRDSQETQYF. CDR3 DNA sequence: TGTGCCATCAGTCACCGGGACAGTCAAGAGACCCAGTACTTC.

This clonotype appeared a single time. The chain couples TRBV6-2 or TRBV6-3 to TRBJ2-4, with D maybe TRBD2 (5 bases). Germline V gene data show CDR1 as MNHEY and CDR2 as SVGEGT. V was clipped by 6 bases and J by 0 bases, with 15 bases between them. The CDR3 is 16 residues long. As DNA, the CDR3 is TGTGCCAGCAGCCTCGCCATCGGACTAGCCAAAAACATTCAGTACTTC. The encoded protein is CASSLAIGLAKNIQYF.

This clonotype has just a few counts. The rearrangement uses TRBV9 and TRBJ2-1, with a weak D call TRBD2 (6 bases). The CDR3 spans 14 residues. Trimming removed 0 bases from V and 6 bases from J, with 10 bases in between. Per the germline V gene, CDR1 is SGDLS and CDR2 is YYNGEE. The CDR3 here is CASSVETSSNEQFF. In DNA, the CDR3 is TGTGCCAGCAGCGTAGAGACTAGTTCCAATGAGCAGTTCTTC.

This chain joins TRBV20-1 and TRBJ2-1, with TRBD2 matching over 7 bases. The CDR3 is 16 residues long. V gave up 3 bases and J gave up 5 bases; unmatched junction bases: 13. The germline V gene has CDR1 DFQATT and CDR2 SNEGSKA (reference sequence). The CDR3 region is CSASRVQLASDNEQFF. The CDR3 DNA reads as TGCAGTGCTAGTCGGGTGCAACTAGCGAGCGACAATGAGCAGTTCTTC.

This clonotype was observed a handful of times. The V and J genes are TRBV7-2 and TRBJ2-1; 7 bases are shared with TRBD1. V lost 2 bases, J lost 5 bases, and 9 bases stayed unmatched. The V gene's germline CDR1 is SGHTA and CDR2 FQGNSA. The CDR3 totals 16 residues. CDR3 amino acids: CASSLTRSGGHNEQFF. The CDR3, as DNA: TGTGCCAGCAGCTTAACCCGGTCAGGGGGACACAATGAGCAGTTCTTC.

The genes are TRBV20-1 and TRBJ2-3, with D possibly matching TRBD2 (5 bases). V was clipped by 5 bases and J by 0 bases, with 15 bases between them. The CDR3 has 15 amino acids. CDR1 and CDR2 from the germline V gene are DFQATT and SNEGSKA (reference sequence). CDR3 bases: TGCAGTGCTTCCGAACCGAGAGGGAGCACAGATACGCAGTATTTT. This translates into CSASEPRGSTDTQYF.

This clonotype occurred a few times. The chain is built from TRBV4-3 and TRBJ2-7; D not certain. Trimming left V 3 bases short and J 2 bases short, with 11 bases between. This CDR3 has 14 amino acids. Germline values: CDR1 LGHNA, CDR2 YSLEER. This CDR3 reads CASSHSAGPYEQYF. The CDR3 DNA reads TGCGCCAGCAGCCATTCGGCAGGTCCCTACGAGCAGTACTTC.

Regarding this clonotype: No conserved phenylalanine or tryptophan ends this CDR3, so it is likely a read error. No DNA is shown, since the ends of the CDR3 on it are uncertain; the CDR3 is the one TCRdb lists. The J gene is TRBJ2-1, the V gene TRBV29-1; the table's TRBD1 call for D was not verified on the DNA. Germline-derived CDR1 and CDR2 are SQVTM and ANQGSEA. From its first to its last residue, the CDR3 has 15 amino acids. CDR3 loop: CSVTDRSGDGYTFGS.

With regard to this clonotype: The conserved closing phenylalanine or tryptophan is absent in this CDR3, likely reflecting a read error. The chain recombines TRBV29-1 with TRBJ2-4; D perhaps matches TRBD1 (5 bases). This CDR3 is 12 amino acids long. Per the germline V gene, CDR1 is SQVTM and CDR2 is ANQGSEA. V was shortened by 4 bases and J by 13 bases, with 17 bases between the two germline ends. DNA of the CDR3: TGCAGCGTTGTTCCCCAGGGCGGTGAGCAGTACCTC. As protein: CSVVPQGGEQYL.

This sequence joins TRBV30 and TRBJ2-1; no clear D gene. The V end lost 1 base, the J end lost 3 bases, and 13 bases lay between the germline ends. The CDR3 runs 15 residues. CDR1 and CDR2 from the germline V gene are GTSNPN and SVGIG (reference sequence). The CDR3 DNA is TGTGCCTGGAGTGCCGGTGTCTACAACTACAATGAGCAGTTCTTC. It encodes CAWSAGVYNYNEQFF.

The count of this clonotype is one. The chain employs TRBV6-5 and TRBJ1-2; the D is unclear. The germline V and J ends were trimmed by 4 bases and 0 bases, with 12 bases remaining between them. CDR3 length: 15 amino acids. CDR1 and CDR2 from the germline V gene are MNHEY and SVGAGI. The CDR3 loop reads CASSSAGRANYGYTF. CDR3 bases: TGTGCCAGCAGTTCGGCCGGCAGAGCTAACTATGGCTACACCTTC.

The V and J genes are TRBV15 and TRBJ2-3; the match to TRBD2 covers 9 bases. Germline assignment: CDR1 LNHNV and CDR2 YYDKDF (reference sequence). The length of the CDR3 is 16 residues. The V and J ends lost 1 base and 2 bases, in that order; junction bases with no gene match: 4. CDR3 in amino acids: CATSRGSGSPTDTQYF. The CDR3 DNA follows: TGTGCCACCAGCAGAGGTAGCGGGAGCCCCACAGATACGCAGTATTTT.

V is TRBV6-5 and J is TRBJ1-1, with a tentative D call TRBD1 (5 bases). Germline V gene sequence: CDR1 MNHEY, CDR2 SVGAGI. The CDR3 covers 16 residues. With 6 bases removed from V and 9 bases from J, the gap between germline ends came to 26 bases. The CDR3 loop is CASSGALGSAITKAFF. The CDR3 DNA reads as TGTGCCAGCAGCGGGGCCCTGGGGTCGGCTATAACTAAAGCTTTCTTT.